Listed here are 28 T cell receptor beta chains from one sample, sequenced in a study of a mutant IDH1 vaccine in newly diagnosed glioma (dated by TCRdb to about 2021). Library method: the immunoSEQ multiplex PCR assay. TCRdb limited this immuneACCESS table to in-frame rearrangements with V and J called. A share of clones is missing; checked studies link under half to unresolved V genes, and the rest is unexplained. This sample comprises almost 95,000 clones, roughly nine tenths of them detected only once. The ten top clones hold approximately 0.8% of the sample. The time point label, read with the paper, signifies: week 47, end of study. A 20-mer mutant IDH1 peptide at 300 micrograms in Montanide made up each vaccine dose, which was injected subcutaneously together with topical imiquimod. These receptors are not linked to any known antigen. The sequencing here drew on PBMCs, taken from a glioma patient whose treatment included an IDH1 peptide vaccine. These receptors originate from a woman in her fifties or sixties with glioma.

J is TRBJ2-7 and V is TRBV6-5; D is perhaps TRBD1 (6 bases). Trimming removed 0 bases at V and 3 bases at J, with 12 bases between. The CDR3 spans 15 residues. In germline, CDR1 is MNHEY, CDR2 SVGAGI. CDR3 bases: TGTGCCAGCAGTTACTCGGGACACGGAGGCTACGAGCAGTACTTC. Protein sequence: CASSYSGHGGYEQYF.

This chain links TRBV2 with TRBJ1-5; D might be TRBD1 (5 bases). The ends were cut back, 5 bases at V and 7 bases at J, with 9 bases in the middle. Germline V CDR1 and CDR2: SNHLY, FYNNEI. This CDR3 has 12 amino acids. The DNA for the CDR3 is TGTGCCAGCAGTCAGGGTGCCCAGCCCCAGCATTTT. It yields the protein CASSQGAQPQHF.

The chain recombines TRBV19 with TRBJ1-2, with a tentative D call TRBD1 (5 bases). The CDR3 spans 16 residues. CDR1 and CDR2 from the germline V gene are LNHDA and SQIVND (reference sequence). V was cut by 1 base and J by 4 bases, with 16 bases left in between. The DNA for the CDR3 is TGTGCCAGTAGTATAGGTGTGGGGCGGCTGGTCTATGGCTACACCTTC. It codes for CASSIGVGRLVYGYTF.

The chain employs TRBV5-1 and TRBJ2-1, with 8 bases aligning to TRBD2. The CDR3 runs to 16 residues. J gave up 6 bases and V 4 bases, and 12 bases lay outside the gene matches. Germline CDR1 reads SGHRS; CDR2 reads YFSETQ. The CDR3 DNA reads TGCGCCAGCAGCATTCTAGCGGGCGGGGATGGCAATGAGCAGTTCTTC. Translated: CASSILAGGDGNEQFF.

The CDR3 reads CASSPRDRGWNEQFF. As DNA, the CDR3 is TGTGCCAGCAGCCCCCGGGACAGGGGATGGAATGAGCAGTTCTTC. The rearrangement joins TRBV27 to TRBJ2-1; 10 bases map to TRBD1. CDR1 and CDR2 (germline): MNHEY, SMNVEV (reference sequence). V lost 6 bases, J lost 7 bases, and 9 bases stayed unmatched. The CDR3 contains 15 residues.

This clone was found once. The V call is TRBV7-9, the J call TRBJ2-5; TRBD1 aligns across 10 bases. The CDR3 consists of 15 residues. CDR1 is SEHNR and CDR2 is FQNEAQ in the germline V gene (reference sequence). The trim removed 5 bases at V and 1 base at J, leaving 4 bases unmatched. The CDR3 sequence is CASSPGTGVQETQYF. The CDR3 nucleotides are TGTGCCAGCAGCCCCGGGACAGGGGTCCAAGAGACCCAGTACTTC. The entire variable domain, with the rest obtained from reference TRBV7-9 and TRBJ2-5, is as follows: DTGVSQNPRHKITKRGQNVTFRCDPISEHNRLYWYRQTLGQGPEFLTYFQNEAQLEKSRLLSDRFSAERPKGSFSTLEIQRTEQGDSAMYLCASSPGTGVQETQYFGPGTRLLVL.

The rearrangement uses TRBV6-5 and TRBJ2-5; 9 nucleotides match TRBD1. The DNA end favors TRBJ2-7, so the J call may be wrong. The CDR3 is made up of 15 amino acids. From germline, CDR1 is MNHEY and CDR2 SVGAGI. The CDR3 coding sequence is TGTGCCAGCAGTTACTCGACCGGGACAGGGAACGAGCAGTACTTC. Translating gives CASSYSTGTGNEQYF.

The CDR3 region is CASSLSTVMNTEAFF. The DNA for the CDR3 is TGTGCCAGCAGTTTATCTACGGTTATGAACACTGAAGCTTTCTTT. The chain has TRBV27 and TRBJ1-1; D uncertain. Trimming removed 0 bases at V and 0 bases at J, with 8 bases between. The CDR3 has 15 residues. Per germline, CDR1 MNHEY and CDR2 SMNVEV (reference sequence).

CDR3: CASRLNQETQYF. The DNA for the CDR3 is TGTGCCAGCAGACTAAACCAAGAGACCCAGTACTTC. The J gene is TRBJ2-5, the V gene TRBV7-9; D remains unclear. V was cut by 6 bases and J by 0 bases, with 5 bases left in between. Germline CDR1 SEHNR, CDR2 FQNEAQ (reference sequence). The CDR3 is 12 residues long.

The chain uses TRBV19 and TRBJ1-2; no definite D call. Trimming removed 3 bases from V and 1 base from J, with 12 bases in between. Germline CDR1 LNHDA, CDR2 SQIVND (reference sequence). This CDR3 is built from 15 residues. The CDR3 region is CASSIRDGDNYGYTF. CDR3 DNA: TGTGCCAGTAGTATTCGAGACGGTGATAACTATGGCTACACCTTC.

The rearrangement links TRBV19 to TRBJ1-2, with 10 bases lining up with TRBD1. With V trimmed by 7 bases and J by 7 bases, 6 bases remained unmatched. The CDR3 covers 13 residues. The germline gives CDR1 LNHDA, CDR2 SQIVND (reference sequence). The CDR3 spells CASNPGTGVGYTF. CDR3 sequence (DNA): TGTGCCAGTAACCCCGGGACAGGGGTTGGCTACACCTTC.

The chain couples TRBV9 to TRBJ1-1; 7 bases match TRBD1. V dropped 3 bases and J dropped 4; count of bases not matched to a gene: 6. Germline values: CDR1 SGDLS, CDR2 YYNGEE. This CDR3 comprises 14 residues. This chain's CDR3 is CASSDTGAGTEAFF. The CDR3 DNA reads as TGTGCCAGCAGCGATACAGGGGCCGGCACTGAAGCTTTCTTT.

The CDR3 nucleotides are TGCGCCAGCAGCATAGGAGAAGGTGAAAAACTGTTTTTT. Translating it yields CASSIGEGEKLFF. The chain combines TRBV5-1 with TRBJ1-4; no firm D call. The CDR3 sequence is 13 residues long. V gave up 4 bases and J gave up 7 bases, with 11 bases separating them. Germline values: CDR1 SGHRS, CDR2 YFSETQ. The full variable domain, its missing parts supplied by reference TRBV5-1 and TRBJ1-4, is KAGVTQTPRYLIKTRGQQVTLSCSPISGHRSVSWYQQTPGQGLQFLFEYFSETQRNKGNFPGRFSGRQFSNSRSEMNVSTLELGDSALYLCASSIGEGEKLFFGSGTQLSVL.

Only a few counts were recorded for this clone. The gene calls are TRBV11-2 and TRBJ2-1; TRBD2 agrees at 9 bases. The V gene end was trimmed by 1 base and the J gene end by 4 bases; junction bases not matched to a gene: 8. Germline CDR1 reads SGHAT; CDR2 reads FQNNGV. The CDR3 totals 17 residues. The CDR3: CASSLGPGLADYNEQFF. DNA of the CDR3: TGTGCCAGCAGCTTAGGTCCGGGACTAGCCGATTACAATGAGCAGTTCTTC.

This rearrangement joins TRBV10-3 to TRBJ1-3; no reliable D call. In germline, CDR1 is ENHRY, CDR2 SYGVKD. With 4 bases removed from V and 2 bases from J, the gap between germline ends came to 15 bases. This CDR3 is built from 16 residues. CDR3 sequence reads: CAISASGYFPGNTIYF. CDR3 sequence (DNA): TGTGCCATCAGTGCCTCCGGCTATTTCCCTGGAAACACCATATATTTT.

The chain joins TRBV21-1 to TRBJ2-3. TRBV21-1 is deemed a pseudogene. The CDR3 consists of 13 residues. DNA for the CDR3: TGTGCCAGCAGCAAAGGGTGGGAAGATACGCAGTATTTT. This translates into CASSKGWEDTQYF.

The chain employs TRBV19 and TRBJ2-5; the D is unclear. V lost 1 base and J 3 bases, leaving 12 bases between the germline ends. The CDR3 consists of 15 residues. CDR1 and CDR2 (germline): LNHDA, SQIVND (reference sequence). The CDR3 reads CASSIAAWGKETQYF. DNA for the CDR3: TGTGCCAGTAGTATAGCGGCGTGGGGAAAAGAGACCCAGTACTTC.

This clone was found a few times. CDR3 DNA: TGTGCCAGCAGCCCCGGGACTAGCCTCGGGGGCACCGGGGAGCTGTTTTTT. Its protein product is CASSPGTSLGGTGELFF. This chain uses TRBV5-4 with TRBJ2-2, with 9 nucleotides matching TRBD2. Germline assignment: CDR1 SGHNT and CDR2 YYREEE (reference sequence). V shed 4 bases and J 4 bases; nucleotides not matched to a gene: 11. The CDR3 covers 17 residues.

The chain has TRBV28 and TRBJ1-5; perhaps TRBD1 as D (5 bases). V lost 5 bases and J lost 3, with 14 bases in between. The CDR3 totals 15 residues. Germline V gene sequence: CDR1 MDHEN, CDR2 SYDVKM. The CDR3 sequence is CASSMGQALNQPQHF. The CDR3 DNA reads TGTGCCAGCAGTATGGGGCAGGCGCTCAATCAGCCCCAGCATTTT. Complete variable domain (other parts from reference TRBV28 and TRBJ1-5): DVKVTQSSRYLVKRTGEKVFLECVQDMDHENMFWYRQDPGLGLRLIYFSYDVKMKEKGDIPEGYSVSREKKERFSLILESASTNQTSMYLCASSMGQALNQPQHFGDGTRLSIL.

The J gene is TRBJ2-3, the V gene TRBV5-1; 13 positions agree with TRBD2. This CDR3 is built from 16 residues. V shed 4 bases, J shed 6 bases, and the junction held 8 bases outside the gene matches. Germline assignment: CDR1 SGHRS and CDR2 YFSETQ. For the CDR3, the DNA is TGCGCCAGCAGCACCCTAGGACTAGCGGGAGTGGATACGCAGTATTTT. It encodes CASSTLGLAGVDTQYF. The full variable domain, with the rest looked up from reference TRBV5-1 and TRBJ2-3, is KAGVTQTPRYLIKTRGQQVTLSCSPISGHRSVSWYQQTPGQGLQFLFEYFSETQRNKGNFPGRFSGRQFSNSRSEMNVSTLELGDSALYLCASSTLGLAGVDTQYFGPGTRLTVL.

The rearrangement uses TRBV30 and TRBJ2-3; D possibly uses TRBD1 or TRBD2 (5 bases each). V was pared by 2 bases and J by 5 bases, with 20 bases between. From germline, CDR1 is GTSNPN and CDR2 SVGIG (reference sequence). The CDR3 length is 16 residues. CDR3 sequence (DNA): TGTGCCTGGAGTTCCCCTGTCGGGTGGGGGAGAGATACGCAGTATTTT. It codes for CAWSSPVGWGRDTQYF.

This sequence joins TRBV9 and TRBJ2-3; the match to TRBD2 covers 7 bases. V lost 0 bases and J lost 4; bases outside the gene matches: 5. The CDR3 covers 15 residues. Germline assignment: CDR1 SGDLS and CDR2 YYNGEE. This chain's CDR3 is CASSVGAGPSDTQYF. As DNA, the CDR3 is TGTGCCAGCAGCGTAGGAGCGGGGCCTTCAGATACGCAGTATTTT.

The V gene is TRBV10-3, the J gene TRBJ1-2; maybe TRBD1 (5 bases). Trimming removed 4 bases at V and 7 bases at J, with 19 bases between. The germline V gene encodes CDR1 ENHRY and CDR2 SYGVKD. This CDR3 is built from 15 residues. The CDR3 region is CAISGYPRRGPGYTF. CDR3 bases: TGTGCCATCAGTGGCTACCCTCGCCGGGGACCTGGCTACACCTTC.

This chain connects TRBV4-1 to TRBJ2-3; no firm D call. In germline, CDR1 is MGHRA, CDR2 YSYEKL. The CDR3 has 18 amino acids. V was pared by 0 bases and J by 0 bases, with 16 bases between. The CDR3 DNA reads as TGCGCCAGCAGCCAAGAGTTTATGAGCGCCCCTAGCACAGATACGCAGTATTTT. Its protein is CASSQEFMSAPSTDTQYF.

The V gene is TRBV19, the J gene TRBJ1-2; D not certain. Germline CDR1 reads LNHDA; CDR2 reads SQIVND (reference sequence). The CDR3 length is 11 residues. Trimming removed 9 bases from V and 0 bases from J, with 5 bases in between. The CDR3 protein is CASTTNYGYTF. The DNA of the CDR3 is TGTGCCAGCACGACTAACTATGGCTACACCTTC.

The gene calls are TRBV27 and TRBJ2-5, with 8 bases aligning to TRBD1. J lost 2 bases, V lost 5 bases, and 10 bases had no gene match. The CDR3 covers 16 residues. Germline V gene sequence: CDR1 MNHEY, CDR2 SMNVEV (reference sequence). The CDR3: CASSQDRARVQETQYF. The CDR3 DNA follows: TGTGCCAGCAGTCAGGACAGGGCGAGGGTACAAGAGACCCAGTACTTC.

CDR3 protein: CASSSSGTGYNEQFF. The DNA for the CDR3 is TGTGCCAGCAGCAGCTCCGGGACAGGTTACAATGAGCAGTTCTTC. The V gene is TRBV7-3, the J gene TRBJ2-1; 8 bases line up with TRBD1. The CDR3 contains 15 residues. Germline loops: CDR1 SGHTA, CDR2 FQGTGA. V trimming: 5 bases; J trimming: 4 bases; junction bases outside the gene matches: 7.

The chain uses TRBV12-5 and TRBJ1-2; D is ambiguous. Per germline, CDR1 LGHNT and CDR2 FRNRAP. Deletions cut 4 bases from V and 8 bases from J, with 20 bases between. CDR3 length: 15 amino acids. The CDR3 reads CASGSTFRGSGGYTF. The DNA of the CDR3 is TGTGCTAGTGGTTCGACGTTCCGGGGATCTGGGGGCTACACCTTC.